The 14 T cell receptor beta chains below were found in one sample sequenced in a study of T cells in localized non-small cell lung cancer. TCRdb keeps only in-frame clones here, not all; method: immunoSEQ multiplex PCR. The sample includes thousands of clones, roughly a quarter seen only once; the top ten take under 15%. The source material was normal lung tissue next to the tumor, sampled before any cancer treatment. These receptor sequences come from a male donor aged 60 or older with stage II lung adenocarcinoma.

The CDR3 protein is CASSLGLAGGNEQFF. CDR3 in DNA: TGCGCCAGCAGCTTGGGGCTAGCGGGAGGTAATGAGCAGTTCTTC. The chain links TRBV5-1 to TRBJ2-1; 11 bases are a match to TRBD2. Per germline, CDR1 SGHRS and CDR2 YFSETQ. The CDR3 totals 15 residues. Trimming removed 0 bases from V and 7 bases from J; junction bases left unmatched: 3. The full variable domain, with the rest looked up from reference TRBV5-1 and TRBJ2-1, is KAGVTQTPRYLIKTRGQQVTLSCSPISGHRSVSWYQQTPGQGLQFLFEYFSETQRNKGNFPGRFSGRQFSNSRSEMNVSTLELGDSALYLCASSLGLAGGNEQFFGPGTRLTVL.

This clone was picked up a small number of times. The rearrangement links TRBV19 to TRBJ1-5; a weak D match, TRBD1 (5 bases). The CDR3 sequence is 15 residues long. The germline CDR1 and CDR2 sequences are LNHDA and SQIVND (reference sequence). Trimming took 0 bases from V and 1 from J, leaving 7 bases between them. CDR3 nucleotides: TGTGCCAGTAGTATAGAGGGGCACAGCAATCAGCCCCAGCATTTT. Translating it yields CASSIEGHSNQPQHF.

The CDR3 is CATSRGIYGEEQFF. CDR3 coding DNA: TGTGCCACCAGCAGGGGGATATACGGAGAGGAGCAGTTCTTC. The chain combines TRBV15 with TRBJ2-1, with D unclear. V was shortened by 3 bases and J by 10 bases, with 16 bases between the two germline ends. The germline CDR1 and CDR2 sequences are LNHNV and YYDKDF (reference sequence). This CDR3 spans 14 amino acids.

The rearrangement uses TRBV5-1 and TRBJ2-2; 7 nucleotides agree with TRBD1. The CDR3 has 16 amino acids. Per germline, CDR1 SGHRS and CDR2 YFSETQ. V was clipped by 4 bases and J by 4 bases; unmatched bases: 10. The CDR3 sequence is CASSLGPEGATGELFF. Here the CDR3 DNA reads TGCGCCAGCAGCCTAGGCCCAGAGGGGGCCACCGGGGAGCTGTTTTTT.

This clone was observed a few times. The chain links TRBV6-8 to TRBJ2-2; TRBD1 might be the D (5 bases). The CDR3 contains 15 residues. Looked up from germline, CDR1 is MNHGY and CDR2 is SAAAGT. V shed 10 bases and J shed 1 base, with 16 bases lying between them. DNA of the CDR3: TGTGCCACCTTCCCGAAGCAGGGGAACACCGGGGAGCTGTTTTTT. Translating it yields CATFPKQGNTGELFF.

V gene TRBV19 combines with J gene TRBJ2-1; TRBD2 agrees at 9 bases. This CDR3 contains 17 residues. With V trimmed by 3 bases and J by 4 bases, 10 bases remained unmatched. Per germline, CDR1 LNHDA and CDR2 SQIVND (reference sequence). DNA of the CDR3: TGTGCCAGTAGTATGTTCTCCCGACTAGCGGTATACAATGAGCAGTTCTTC. Amino acid sequence: CASSMFSRLAVYNEQFF.

In its sample, this clone ranks as medium-sized. The chain combines TRBV6-8 with TRBJ1-1; 7 bases align to TRBD1. Unmatched junction bases numbered 6, after V lost 4 bases and J lost 1 base. This CDR3 spans 15 amino acids. Germline CDR1 is MNHGY and CDR2 is SAAAGT. CDR3 nucleotide sequence: TGTGCCAGCAGTTCCTCCGACAGGGAGAACACTGAAGCTTTCTTT. Its protein is CASSSSDRENTEAFF.

The chain carries TRBV30 and TRBJ2-7; 7 nucleotides agree with TRBD1. This CDR3 has 12 residues. V lost 2 bases, J lost 3 bases, and 1 base stayed unmatched. Per the germline V gene, CDR1 is GTSNPN and CDR2 is SVGIG (reference sequence). DNA for the CDR3: TGTGCCTGGAGTCGGGACAGCTACGAGCAGTACTTC. Translating it yields CAWSRDSYEQYF.

By frequency in the sample, this clone is medium-sized (0.01 to 0.1%). The rearrangement links TRBV12-5 to TRBJ1-1, with 10 bases identical to TRBD1. This CDR3 is 14 amino acids long. Per germline, CDR1 LGHNT and CDR2 FRNRAP. CDR3 in amino acids: CASTRDRGYTEAFF. CDR3 nucleotides: TGTGCCAGCACCCGGGACAGGGGATACACTGAAGCTTTCTTT. The full variable domain, rest sourced from reference TRBV12-5 and TRBJ1-1, is DARVTQTPRHKVTEMGQEVTMRCQPILGHNTVFWYRQTMMQGLELLAYFRNRAPLDDSGMPKDRFSAEMPDATLATLKIQPSEPRDSAVYFCASTRDRGYTEAFFGQGTRLTVV.

V gene TRBV2 combines with J gene TRBJ1-5; possibly TRBD1 for D (5 bases). This CDR3 spans 15 amino acids. Germline CDR1 is SNHLY and CDR2 is FYNNEI. The ends were cut back, 2 bases at V and 6 bases at J, with 14 bases in the middle. The CDR3 spells CASSEQRGMGQPQHF. The DNA of the CDR3 is TGTGCCAGCAGTGAACAGAGGGGTATGGGTCAGCCCCAGCATTTT.

This chain joins TRBV10-2 and TRBJ1-5, with 8 nucleotides matching TRBD1. This CDR3 is 15 amino acids long. V trimming: 9 bases; J trimming: 3 bases; junction bases outside the gene matches: 10. Germline V lookup: CDR1 WSHSY, CDR2 SAAADI. CDR3 sequence: CASSDRGPFNQPQHF. The CDR3 region has the DNA TGCGCCAGTTCAGACAGGGGCCCCTTCAATCAGCCCCAGCATTTT.

The J gene is TRBJ1-3, the V gene TRBV9; D remains unclear. The CDR3 covers 17 residues. V lost 0 bases to trimming and J lost 0 bases, with 13 bases between them. From germline, CDR1 is SGDLS and CDR2 YYNGEE. The CDR3: CASSVEIWADSGNTIYF. DNA of the CDR3: TGTGCCAGCAGCGTAGAAATTTGGGCTGACTCTGGAAACACCATATATTTT.

This clone has just a few counts. The chain uses TRBV11-3 and TRBJ2-5, with TRBD2 matching 13 bases. Trimming at V came to 5 bases and at J to 8 bases, leaving 11 bases not matched to a gene. This CDR3 has 16 amino acids. Germline V gene sequence: CDR1 SGHNT, CDR2 YENEEA. CDR3 bases: TGTGCCAGCAGCCCGGGACTAGCGGGACTCGATCGAACCCAGTACTTC. It encodes CASSPGLAGLDRTQYF.

By sample fraction, this clone is large. The rearrangement uses TRBV6-8 and TRBJ2-1; 7 positions match TRBD2. The trim removed 7 bases at V and 3 bases at J, leaving 9 bases unmatched. CDR3 length equals 15 residues. Germline CDR1 reads MNHGY; CDR2 reads SAAAGT. CDR3 in DNA: TGTGCCAGCACCAACGGACTAGAGGACTACAATGAGCAGTTCTTC. Its protein is CASTNGLEDYNEQFF.